These T cell receptor beta chains were read from a single sample in a study of blood T cell repertoires in COVID-19. Repertoires were generated with immunoSEQ multiplex PCR, while TCRdb's copy carries only in-frame clones and drops some. The sample records tens of thousands of clones, approximately 80% being singletons. The sample consisted of peripheral blood. These TCRs come from a man between 25 and 39 years old with COVID-19, enrolled during active disease. CDR3s include the opening cysteine and the closing phenylalanine or tryptophan. The D gene is left open where the match is weak. Rows give clone size only sometimes, using once, few, many, or a class for an expanded clone.

TGCAGCGTTCAAAGGGGGTCTGGAAACACCATATATTTT CSVQRGSGNTIYF - - TRBJ1-3 TRBV29-1
TGTGCCAGTAGTATAACTGCTAGCACAGATACGCAGTATTTT CASSITASTDTQYF - - TRBJ2-3 TRBV19
TGTGCCAGCAGCGAGAACGGTGGGGCAAAAGAGACCCAGTACTTC CASSENGGAKETQYF - - TRBJ2-5 TRBV7-3
TGTGCCTGGAGCGGACAGTATAATGAAAAACTGTTTTTT CAWSGQYNEKLFF - few TRBJ1-4 TRBV30
TGTGCCAGCAGCTCGGACCGACCAGGAGGGGCCGGGGAGCTGTTTTTT CASSSDRPGGAGELFF - few TRBJ2-2 TRBV11-3
TGTGCCAGCAGCGGTCACTCTGGAAACACCATATATTTT CASSGHSGNTIYF - - TRBJ1-3 TRBV2
TGCGCCAGCAGCTTAAAAAGACAGGGAGCGGTGAACACTGAAGCTTTCTTT CASSLKRQGAVNTEAFF TRBD1 - TRBJ1-1 TRBV5-1
TGTGCCAGCAGAGGGGAGAACACTGAAGCTTTCTTT CASRGENTEAFF - - TRBJ1-1 TRBV2
TGTGCCAGCAGTTTCCAGGGGCGTGCGAGGGGCTACACCTTC CASSFQGRARGYTF - - TRBJ1-2 TRBV28
TGTGCCAGTAGCGAGGGTGTCACCTTC CASSEGVTF - - TRBJ1-2 TRBV19
TGTGCCAGCAGCCTTACAGGGGCCGCGGGCACTGAAGCTTTCTTT CASSLTGAAGTEAFF TRBD1 - TRBJ1-1 TRBV9
TGTGCTAGCAGCCGGGGGGGGACTAGCACAGATACGCAGTATTTT CASSRGGTSTDTQYF TRBD2 - TRBJ2-3 TRBV7-7
TGTGCCAGCAGCCCAAGCGGGACTGTATTCTACGAGCAGTACTTC CASSPSGTVFYEQYF TRBD2 few TRBJ2-7 TRBV7-8
TGTGCCAGCAGTTCAGGGGGAACCCCCCTAGCCAAAAACATTCAGTACTTC CASSSGGTPLAKNIQYF TRBD1 - TRBJ2-4 TRBV5-4
TGTGCCAGTAGCACTACAGGGGGCGCCCGGCAGCCCCAGCATTTT CASSTTGGARQPQHF TRBD1 - TRBJ1-5 TRBV19
TGCGCCAGCAGCCTAGGGACAGGGGCGAACTATGGCTACACCTTC CASSLGTGANYGYTF TRBD1 - TRBJ1-2 TRBV5-1
TGTGCCAGCAGCTTAGGACAGGGTCCCAATCAGCCCCAGCATTTT CASSLGQGPNQPQHF TRBD1 few TRBJ1-5 TRBV7-2
TGTGCCAGCAGTGAACTCTACTCTGGAAACACCATATATTTT CASSELYSGNTIYF - - TRBJ1-3 TRBV6-1
TGTGCCAGCAGCTCAACAGACCTTAACTATGGCTACACCTTC CASSSTDLNYGYTF - - TRBJ1-2 TRBV6-1
TGTGCCAGCAAAAAGGGGGGGGCAGGCTACGAGCAGTACTTC CASKKGGAGYEQYF - - TRBJ2-7 TRBV6-5